A single sample gave rise to the 25 T cell receptor beta chains below, sequenced in a study of cytomegalovirus exposure and HLA in healthy donors. Researchers ran the PCR with 60 Vbeta and 13 Jbeta primers. This table comes from immunoSEQ multiplex PCR, and its TCRdb copy is limited to in-frame clones, with some not included. The sample contains 55,000 to 65,000 clones, 85% to 90% of which appear only once. Sequencing was performed on PBMCs. All receptors derive from a female donor in good health and CMV-seronegative.

This clone has more than one count but fewer than ten. DNA of the CDR3: TGTGCCAGCAGGGCACTGGACAGTAACACTGAAGCTTTCTTT. It specifies CASRALDSNTEAFF. The rearrangement joins TRBV6-5 to TRBJ1-1; possible D gene TRBD1, 6 bases. V lost 6 bases, J lost 2 bases, and 13 bases lay in between. Germline lookup yields CDR1 MNHEY and CDR2 SVGAGI. The length of the CDR3 is 14 residues.

The chain combines TRBV9 with TRBJ1-5; the D gene is possibly TRBD1 (6 bases). Trimming pared 0 bases from V and 7 bases from J, leaving 14 bases between. CDR3 length: 15 residues. Germline CDR1 and CDR2: SGDLS and YYNGEE. The CDR3 is CASSVGSGGEQPQHF. In DNA form, the CDR3 reads TGTGCCAGCAGCGTAGGGTCGGGGGGCGAACAGCCCCAGCATTTT. Full variable domain (rest looked up from reference TRBV9 and TRBJ1-5): DSGVTQTPKHLITATGQRVTLRCSPRSGDLSVYWYQQSLDQGLQFLIQYYNGEERAKGNILERFSAQQFPDLHSELNLSSLELGDSALYFCASSVGSGGEQPQHFGDGTRLSIL.

J is TRBJ1-3 and V is TRBV11-1; D gene ambiguous. V dropped 6 bases and J dropped 2 bases, with 20 bases sitting between them. The CDR3 is 17 amino acids. The germline V gene encodes CDR1 SGHAT and CDR2 FQDESV (reference sequence). CDR3 in DNA: TGTGCCAGCAGACTACACGGATCGCGGTTTACTGGAAACACCATATATTTT. Amino acid sequence: CASRLHGSRFTGNTIYF.

The rearrangement links TRBV2 to TRBJ2-3; 7 positions match TRBD1. The CDR3 contains 18 residues. CDR1 and CDR2 (germline): SNHLY, FYNNEI. After removal of 7 bases from V and 0 bases from J, the junction contained 16 bases not matched to a gene. The CDR3 nucleotides are TGTGCCAGCACGCCACAGGGGATAGTATCTGTTAGCACAGATACGCAGTATTTT. This codes for CASTPQGIVSVSTDTQYF.

The chain has TRBV6-6 and TRBJ1-2; D is unclear. The CDR3 sequence is 12 residues long. V lost 8 bases to trimming and J lost 4 bases, with 11 bases between them. Germline V lookup: CDR1 MNHNY, CDR2 SVGAGI (reference sequence). DNA of the CDR3: TGTGCCAGCGGAAGTCAGCGCTATGGCTACACCTTC. This translates into CASGSQRYGYTF.

The gene calls are TRBV19 and TRBJ2-2; TRBD2 matches at 11 bases. Germline assignment: CDR1 LNHDA and CDR2 SQIVND (reference sequence). The V gene end was trimmed by 1 base and the J gene end by 5 bases; junction bases not matched to a gene: 12. The CDR3 has 19 residues. The CDR3 sequence: CASSIGPVTSGGETGELFF. The CDR3 bases are TGTGCCAGTAGTATAGGCCCTGTCACTAGCGGGGGCGAAACCGGGGAGCTGTTTTTT.

CDR3 loop: CASSQGHGYNEQFF. The CDR3 DNA sequence: TGCGCCAGCAGCCAGGGGCACGGATACAATGAGCAGTTCTTC. This chain uses TRBV4-3 with TRBJ2-1; D may be TRBD1 (5 bases). CDR3 size: 14 residues. The ends were cut back, 3 bases at V and 4 bases at J, with 10 bases in the middle. Per the germline V gene, CDR1 is LGHNA and CDR2 is YSLEER.

The V gene is TRBV5-5, the J gene TRBJ2-1; D is perhaps TRBD1 (6 bases). Trimming removed 2 bases from V and 6 bases from J, with 9 bases in between. Germline CDR1 and CDR2: SGHKS and YYEKEE (reference sequence). CDR3 length: 13 amino acids. The chain's CDR3 is CASSFQGPNEQFF. The DNA for the CDR3 is TGTGCCAGCAGCTTCCAGGGGCCCAATGAGCAGTTCTTC.

The chain joins TRBV28 to TRBJ2-7; 8 bases match TRBD2. After removal of 7 bases from V and 4 bases from J, the junction contained 15 bases not matched to a gene. The CDR3 extends over 16 amino acids. CDR1 MDHEN and CDR2 SYDVKM come from the germline V gene. The CDR3 DNA follows: TGTGCCAGCACCTCACCGGGAGGGCCGGTGGGGTACGAGCAGTACTTC. Residues: CASTSPGGPVGYEQYF.

This chain links TRBV6-1 with TRBJ1-1, with D maybe TRBD1 (6 bases). Germline V gene data show CDR1 as MNHNS and CDR2 as SASEGT. With 7 bases removed from V and 5 bases from J, the gap between germline ends came to 20 bases. The CDR3 runs to 15 residues. The CDR3 region has the DNA TGTGCCAGCAATTCGGAGCGGGGGGCATGGACTGAAGCTTTCTTT. It yields the protein CASNSERGAWTEAFF.

The rearrangement joins TRBV18 to TRBJ1-1; no reliable D call. Germline lookup yields CDR1 KGHSH and CDR2 LQKENI. Trimming shortened V by 3 bases and J by 1 base, and 12 bases separated the two germline ends. CDR3 length: 15 amino acids. CDR3 residues: CASSPLGVGNTEAFF. The CDR3 DNA reads TGTGCCAGCTCACCGCTGGGAGTTGGGAACACTGAAGCTTTCTTT.

The chain combines TRBV7-2 with TRBJ1-1; TRBD1 matches 10 bases. CDR1 is SGHTA, CDR2 FQGNSA, per germline. The CDR3 runs 14 residues. J was trimmed by 1 base and V by 11 bases; bases with no gene match: 7. CDR3 amino acids: CALQTGGRNTEAFF. For the CDR3, the DNA is TGTGCCTTACAGACAGGGGGCAGGAACACTGAAGCTTTCTTT.

The chain links TRBV30 to TRBJ1-6; the D gene is possibly TRBD1 (5 bases). V lost 2 bases to trimming and J lost 7 bases, with 9 bases between them. Germline CDR1 is GTSNPN and CDR2 is SVGIG (reference sequence). The CDR3 has 13 residues. CDR3 residues: CAWSQTGNSPLHF. In DNA form, the CDR3 reads TGTGCCTGGAGTCAAACAGGCAATTCACCCCTCCACTTT.

This clone was found once. The chain carries TRBV18 and TRBJ1-1, with D possibly TRBD1 on 5 matching bases. Trimming removed 0 bases at V and 3 bases at J, with 14 bases between. The CDR3 is 16 amino acids. Germline CDR1 KGHSH, CDR2 LQKENI. CDR3 protein: CASSPPGGRSDTEAFF. The DNA for the CDR3 is TGTGCCAGCTCACCACCGGGGGGAAGGTCGGACACTGAAGCTTTCTTT.

This chain joins TRBV19 and TRBJ1-1; no definite D call. This CDR3 comprises 13 residues. Per the germline V gene, CDR1 is LNHDA and CDR2 is SQIVND (reference sequence). V lost 7 bases to trimming and J lost 0 bases, with 9 bases between them. The CDR3 region has the DNA TGTGCCAGTATGTTGAGCATGAACACTGAAGCTTTCTTT. It specifies CASMLSMNTEAFF.

The genes are TRBV7-2 and TRBJ2-5, with 13 positions matching TRBD2. The CDR3 runs to 16 residues. V was clipped by 4 bases and J by 1 base; unmatched bases: 3. Looked up from germline, CDR1 is SGHTA and CDR2 is FQGNSA. The chain's CDR3 is CASSYGTSGTQETQYF. CDR3 DNA sequence: TGTGCCAGCAGCTATGGGACTAGCGGGACCCAAGAGACCCAGTACTTC.

This clone was detected once. This sequence joins TRBV9 and TRBJ2-5, with 11 bases aligning to TRBD1. The CDR3 runs to 16 residues. Germline values: CDR1 SGDLS, CDR2 YYNGEE. The V gene end was trimmed by 4 bases and the J gene end by 5 bases; junction bases not matched to a gene: 10. CDR3 nucleotides: TGTGCCAGCAGCATCCGGGACAGGGGGTTAGTTGAGACCCAGTACTTC. It encodes CASSIRDRGLVETQYF.

The chain uses TRBV28 and TRBJ1-2; TRBD1 agrees at 9 bases. The CDR3 is 15 residues long. Germline CDR1 reads MDHEN; CDR2 reads SYDVKM. Trimming at V came to 3 bases and at J to 5 bases, leaving 7 bases not matched to a gene. The CDR3 reads CASSFGGTGSYGYTF. The DNA of the CDR3 is TGTGCCAGCAGTTTCGGTGGGACAGGGTCTTATGGCTACACCTTC.

V is TRBV9 and J is TRBJ2-3; 10 nucleotides align to TRBD2. This CDR3 has 16 residues. With 4 bases clipped from V and 2 bases from J, the junction kept 7 bases outside the gene matches. Germline V gene sequence: CDR1 SGDLS, CDR2 YYNGEE. CDR3 protein: CASSSGLAAYTDTQYF. CDR3 nucleotides: TGTGCCAGCAGCTCAGGACTAGCGGCGTACACAGATACGCAGTATTTT.

V is TRBV5-1 and J is TRBJ1-6; TRBD1 is a possible D gene (5 bases). CDR3 length: 15 amino acids. Germline CDR1 SGHRS, CDR2 YFSETQ. Between the trimmed V and J ends, which lost 3 bases and 7 bases, there was a span of 14 bases. CDR3 sequence: CASSSEGFANSPLHF. Written as DNA, the CDR3 is TGCGCCAGCAGCTCGGAGGGGTTCGCGAATTCACCCCTCCACTTT.

This chain connects TRBV2 to TRBJ1-5; TRBD1 agrees at 7 bases. Germline trimming cut 5 bases from V and 4 bases from J; bases unmatched to any gene: 8. Germline V gene sequence: CDR1 SNHLY, CDR2 FYNNEI. The CDR3 is 15 amino acids. CDR3: CASSRQGAPNQPQHF. The DNA of the CDR3 is TGTGCCAGCAGTAGACAGGGTGCCCCGAATCAGCCCCAGCATTTT. Filled out from reference TRBV2 and TRBJ1-5, the complete variable domain reads EPEVTQTPSHQVTQMGQEVILRCVPISNHLYFYWYRQILGQKVEFLVSFYNNEISEKSEIFDDQFSVERPDGSNFTLKIRSTKLEDSAMYFCASSRQGAPNQPQHFGDGTRLSIL.

The CDR3 region has the DNA TGTGCCAGCAGTCCAAGTCTAGTGGGACTAAGCACAGATACGCAGTATTTT. It yields the protein CASSPSLVGLSTDTQYF. V usage is TRBV2 and J usage is TRBJ2-3; 7 positions match TRBD2. CDR1 is SNHLY, CDR2 FYNNEI, per germline. V trimming: 5 bases; J trimming: 0 bases; junction bases outside the gene matches: 11. This CDR3 is built from 17 residues.

J is TRBJ2-1 and V is TRBV4-3, with 7 bases fitting TRBD2. This CDR3 has 15 residues. Trimming at V came to 0 bases and at J to 7 bases, leaving 6 bases not matched to a gene. In germline, CDR1 is LGHNA, CDR2 YSLEER. The CDR3 loop is CASSQDRGGSNEQFF. The DNA for the CDR3 is TGCGCCAGCAGCCAAGATCGCGGGGGATCAAATGAGCAGTTCTTC.

The chain couples TRBV7-6 to TRBJ2-7, with 8 bases matching TRBD1. The germline gives CDR1 SGHVS, CDR2 FNYEAQ. The CDR3 is made up of 14 amino acids. The J segment lost 5 bases and the V segment lost 5 bases, leaving 8 bases of the junction unmatched. The CDR3 DNA reads TGTGCCAGCAGCGTAGGTCAGGGGGCCGACGAGCAGTACTTC. This translates into CASSVGQGADEQYF.

V usage is TRBV7-2 and J usage is TRBJ1-5; D uncertain. The V and J ends lost 5 bases and 7 bases respectively, with 12 bases between them. CDR1 and CDR2 from the germline V gene are SGHTA and FQGNSA. This CDR3 contains 13 residues. The DNA of the CDR3 is TGTGCCAGCAGCCAACCCGGTAACCAGCCCCAGCATTTT. It specifies CASSQPGNQPQHF.